The clone carrying this T cell receptor beta chain was seen many times. In TCRdb, the 5' RACE reads were re-called with MiXCR into one record per CDR3 protein. The sample includes approximately 110,000 distinct CDR3 sequences, approximately 7% seen only once; the top ten take roughly 2.5%. The germline V gene has CDR1 SGHTA and CDR2 FQGNSA. CDR3 size: 14 residues. V was shortened by 4 bases and J by 5 bases, with 15 bases between the two germline ends. These data belong to a study of T cells after yellow fever vaccination. The sequence derives from a man between 18 and 29 years old who received the YFV17D yellow fever vaccine. The chain links TRBV7-2 to TRBJ2-7; D might be TRBD2 (6 bases). The specimen was CD4+ T cells sorted from PBMCs, collected 10 days after the first yellow fever vaccination. This chain's CDR3 is CASSSGGVPNEQYF. The CDR3 DNA reads TGTGCCAGCAGCTCGGGCGGGGTCCCCAACGAGCAGTACTTC.